This TCR beta chain was found in a study of CD8 T cells in Susac syndrome (dated by TCRdb to between 2017 and 2020). Describing the broader study: The study used repertoire sequencing to test whether antigen drove CD8+ T cell activation and differentiation in Susac syndrome.

To note about this clonotype: The target of this receptor is not known. It has no much larger one-base neighbor in the sample; base qualities were not kept.

The CDR3 runs 16 residues from the cysteine to the phenylalanine. CDR3 DNA is the only sequence kept; it has 48 bases, read in frame from the first base. The germline V gene (reference sequence) provides CDR1 SGHNT and CDR2 YYREEE. Cut back by 3 bases and 0 bases, the V and J ends lie 14 bases apart. General conclusions and limits of the study: The number of individuals in the TCR sequencing and HLA analysis was acknowledged as relatively small.

RNA was extracted with the RNeasy kit and about 0.5 to 1 ug was reverse transcribed using random hexamers. TCR beta CDR3 regions were amplified with the immunoSEQ multiplex PCR assay covering 54 Vbeta and 13 Jbeta segments. To correct PCR amplification bias, a synthetic template baseline was used for both primer optimization and computational correction. Under the source paper's analysis protocol: Reads were annotated to V, D and J genes per IMGT and analyzed with immunoSEQ Analyzer, keeping only productive sequences. Clonality was calculated as one minus the Shannon entropy normalized by log2 of the number of productive unique sequences. Public and private clones were assessed among the 100 most prevalent clones of each patient and control. Clones were defined as Susac-specific if absent from the healthy and MS cohorts, from approximately 1,100 published viral clones and from other ImmuneACCESS disease sequences. TCRdb's own reprocessing of the public reads used fastp at Q25 and MiXCR and kept productive beta chains. Rows are combined by CDR3 protein, so each entry shows the most common genes and DNA. The V and J calls and clone size are TCRdb's, not the authors'. Counted in this sample were more than 200,000 distinct CDR3 sequences; around 93% of them appeared once. The ten most abundant clones make up around 0.07% of the sample.

Peripheral blood CD8+ and CD4+ T cells from healthy donors, Susac syndrome patients and multiple sclerosis patients were profiled by high-throughput TCR beta sequencing. Multiple sclerosis controls were treatment-naive patients with stable or active relapsing-remitting disease fulfilling revised McDonald criteria. Bulk CD8+ and CD4+ T cells were purified by magnetic negative isolation, whereas CD8+ TEMRA cells were enriched by FACS. Blood was collected in EDTA tubes and processed within 24 hours, with PBMCs isolated through density gradient centrifugation. PBMCs intended for TCR sequencing were cryopreserved in liquid nitrogen and thawed later in a water bath at 37 degrees C. The sorted or isolated CD4+, CD8+ and CD8+ TEMRA cells reached a purity of at least 90%.

The sequence came from a human donor with multiple sclerosis. This chain joins TRBV5-4 to TRBJ2-3, with TRBD2 perhaps the D gene, on 5 matching bases. Input material: CD4+ T cells from PBMCs. CDR3 reads: CASSSDGMPSTDTQYF. In nucleotide form, the sequence is TGTGCCAGCAGCTCCGACGGGATGCCGAGCACAGATACGCAGTATTTT. Supplemented by the reference TRBV5-4 and TRBJ2-3 proteins around the CDR3, the complete variable domain is ETGVTQSPTHLIKTRGQQVTLRCSSQSGHNTVSWYQQALGQGPQFIFQYYREEENGRGNFPPRFSGLQFPNYSSELNVNALELDDSALYLCASSSDGMPSTDTQYFGPGTRLTVL.